One sample yielded the 16 T cell receptor beta chains listed below, sequenced in a study of T cell clonality in common variable immunodeficiency. Overall study results and limits: In common variable immunodeficiency, TCR beta chains reportedly carried fewer deletions and N-nucleotide insertions.

These receptors have no identified antigens. Profiled with immunoSEQ multiplex PCR; TCRdb holds only in-frame clones, not every one. The data show about 2,500 clones, with none appearing a single time. The specimen was peripheral blood mononuclear cells. These receptor sequences come from a human donor with common variable immunodeficiency.

This clone was seen at least ten times. The sequence runs out 3 residues before the end of the CDR3; the remainder is reconstructed from the germline J gene. This sequence joins TRBV5-1 and TRBJ1-5; 10 nucleotides line up with TRBD1. CDR3 length: 14 residues. V was clipped by 4 bases and J by 5 bases; unmatched bases: 3. The germline gives CDR1 SGHRS, CDR2 YFSETQ. The CDR3 bases that were read are TGCGCCAGCAGCCTCGGACAGGGGGATCAGCCC. This encodes CASSLGQGDQP. The entire CDR3 protein is CASSLGQGDQPQHF.

This clone counts as medium-sized (0.01 to 0.1%). The CDR3 extends 3 residues past the end of the read, so its final part is completed from the germline J gene. V is TRBV6-1 and J is TRBJ1-5; 8 bases line up with TRBD1. Trimming at V came to 0 bases and at J to 7 bases, leaving 5 bases not matched to a gene. The CDR3 is 15 amino acids. Germline values: CDR1 MNHNS, CDR2 SASEGT. CDR3 bases read: TGTGCCAGCAGTGAAGCCTCAGGGGGCCACCAGCCC. Residues: CASSEASGGHQP. The entire CDR3 reads CASSEASGGHQPQHF.

As concerns this clone: Read sequence stops 3 residues before the CDR3 end, and the germline J gene provides the missing end. This chain links TRBV5-1 with TRBJ2-7, with 11 bases matching TRBD1. Per the germline V gene, CDR1 is SGHRS and CDR2 is YFSETQ. The CDR3 spans 14 residues. J gave up 2 bases and V 4 bases, and 2 bases lay outside the gene matches. CDR3 DNA, as far as it was read: TGCGCCAGCAGCCCGGGACAGGGGGCCTACGAG. Protein: CASSPGQGAYE. The full CDR3 reads CASSPGQGAYEQYF.

By its share, this clone is medium-sized. Read data end 3 residues before the CDR3 end; the end is taken from the germline J gene. This rearrangement joins TRBV30 to TRBJ2-2, with D perhaps TRBD1 (6 bases). Trimming took 3 bases from V and 3 from J, leaving 11 bases between them. This CDR3 contains 14 residues. Germline CDR1 and CDR2: GTSNPN and SVGIG (reference sequence). CDR3 bases read: TGTGCCTGGAGGGCTACAGGGCACACCGGGGAG. Translation: CAWRATGHTGE. The full CDR3 reads CAWRATGHTGELFF. The complete variable domain, with remaining parts taken from reference TRBV30 and TRBJ2-2, reads SQTIHQWPATLVQPVGSPLSLECTVEGTSNPNLYWYRQAAGRGLQLLFYSVGIGQISSEVPQNLSASRPQDRQFILSSKKLLLSDSGFYLCAWRATGHTGELFFGEGSRLTVL.

This clone is classed as medium-sized. The read ends 3 residues before the CDR3 terminus; that terminus is restored from the germline J gene. This chain links TRBV5-1 with TRBJ1-4, with a possible D match to TRBD1 (5 bases). The CDR3 is made up of 15 amino acids. CDR1 is SGHRS, CDR2 YFSETQ, per germline. V was clipped by 0 bases and J by 2 bases, with 8 bases between them. CDR3 bases read: TGCGCCAGCAGCTTGGGGACAAGGACTAATGAAAAA. Protein product: CASSLGTRTNEK. The whole CDR3 sequence is CASSLGTRTNEKLFF.

Sample share makes this clone medium-sized (0.01 to 0.1%). The CDR3 end falls 3 residues outside the read, so it is completed with the germline J gene. This chain links TRBV7-2 with TRBJ2-7, with D perhaps being TRBD1 or TRBD2 (5 bases each). Trimming cost V 7 bases and J 4 bases, with 11 bases left between them. The length of the CDR3 is 12 residues. Germline CDR1 and CDR2: SGHTA and FQGNSA. CDR3 DNA, as far as it was read: TGTGCCAGCACCCGAGGGGTTTACGAG. This encodes CASTRGVYE. The full-length CDR3 reads as CASTRGVYEQYF.

About this clone itself: The missing CDR3 end, 3 residues past where the read stops, is filled in from the germline J gene. The chain links TRBV2 to TRBJ1-6; 8 bases match TRBD1. Germline V gene lookup returns CDR1 SNHLY and CDR2 FYNNEI. Germline trimming cut 6 bases from V and 6 bases from J; bases unmatched to any gene: 7. CDR3 length: 15 amino acids. The CDR3 sequence: CASRESGGFNSPLHF. The sequenced part of the CDR3 DNA is TGTGCCAGCAGGGAGTCAGGGGGCTTTAATTCACCC.

This clone is categorized as large. Read sequence stops 3 residues before the CDR3 end, and the germline J gene provides the missing end. The rearrangement links TRBV20-1 to TRBJ2-5; 7 bases agree with TRBD1. The CDR3 is 14 residues long. Trimming cost V 1 base and J 1 base; bases outside gene matches: 3. Per germline, CDR1 DFQATT and CDR2 SNEGSKA (reference sequence). The CDR3 loop reads CSARAGTAQETQYF. CDR3 bases read: TGCAGTGCTAGAGCCGGGACAGCCCAAGAGACC.

By proportion, this clone is medium-sized. The missing CDR3 end, 3 residues past where the read stops, is filled in from the germline J gene. The chain combines TRBV20-1 with TRBJ2-1; 9 nucleotides agree with TRBD2. CDR3 length: 15 amino acids. Per the germline V gene, CDR1 is DFQATT and CDR2 is SNEGSKA (reference sequence). The trim removed 3 bases at V and 8 bases at J, leaving 11 bases unmatched. The CDR3: CSARGTSRGGDEQFF. Partial CDR3 DNA: TGCAGTGCTAGGGGGACTAGCCGGGGGGGGGATGAG.

By share, this clone counts as medium-sized (0.01 to 0.1%). From the germline J gene comes the end of the CDR3, since the read stops 3 residues before it. The J gene is TRBJ1-4, the V gene TRBV19; D is undetermined. Germline CDR1 reads LNHDA; CDR2 reads SQIVND (reference sequence). The CDR3 is 11 residues long. CDR3 DNA, as far as it was read: TGTGCCAGTAGTATAGCGGGGAAA. Translation gives CASSIAGK. From start to end, the CDR3 is CASSIAGKLFF.

Judged by abundance, this clone is medium-sized. The CDR3 end is not reached by the read, which stops 3 residues before it; the germline J gene fills it in. The genes are TRBV14 and TRBJ2-7; 9 nucleotides match TRBD1. V lost 8 bases and J lost 6; bases outside the gene matches: 8. Germline V CDR1 and CDR2: SGHDN, FVKESK. The CDR3 contains 13 residues. CDR3 in amino acids: CASRRTGVPEQYF. The part of the CDR3 DNA that was read is TGTGCCAGCCGACGGACAGGGGTTCCCGAG. The complete variable domain, with remaining parts taken from reference TRBV14 and TRBJ2-7, reads EAGVTQFPSHSVIEKGQTVTLRCDPISGHDNLYWYRRVMGKEIKFLLHFVKESKQDESGMPNNRFLAERTGGTYSTLKVQPAELEDSGVYFCASRRTGVPEQYFGPGTRLTVT.

This clone is termed medium-sized. Read sequence stops 3 residues before the CDR3 end, and the germline J gene provides the missing end. The rearrangement joins TRBV2 to TRBJ1-4, with D possibly being TRBD1 (5 bases). The V end lost 0 bases, the J end lost 8 bases, and 13 bases lay between the germline ends. The CDR3 runs to 15 residues. Germline V lookup: CDR1 SNHLY, CDR2 FYNNEI. The covered CDR3 bases are TGTGCCAGCAGTGAAGCGCTCAGGGAGGACGAAAAA. Protein product: CASSEALREDEK. The whole CDR3 is CASSEALREDEKLFF. Complete variable domain (other parts from reference TRBV2 and TRBJ1-4): EPEVTQTPSHQVTQMGQEVILRCVPISNHLYFYWYRQILGQKVEFLVSFYNNEISEKSEIFDDQFSVERPDGSNFTLKIRSTKLEDSAMYFCASSEALREDEKLFFGSGTQLSVL.

Judged by abundance, this clone is medium-sized. CDR3 bases read: TGTGCCAGCAGCAAACGGGCAGTGGGGGGATATGAG. It specifies CASSKRAVGGYE. The CDR3 reads in full as CASSKRAVGGYEQFF. The rearrangement uses TRBV7-2 and TRBJ2-1, with a possible D match to TRBD2 (6 bases). The sequence runs out 3 residues before the end of the CDR3; the remainder is reconstructed from the germline J gene. The V end was cut by 5 bases, the J end by 8 bases, with 19 bases between. Per the germline V gene, CDR1 is SGHTA and CDR2 is FQGNSA. This CDR3 has 15 residues. Full variable domain (rest looked up from reference TRBV7-2 and TRBJ2-1): GAGVSQSPSNKVTEKGKDVELRCDPISGHTALYWYRQSLGQGLEFLIYFQGNSAPDKSGLPSDRFSAERTGGSVSTLTIQRTQQEDSAVYLCASSKRAVGGYEQFFGPGTRLTVL.

This clone was counted between two and nine times. CDR3 sequence reads: CASSGGQGAYEQYF. CDR3 bases read: TGTGCCAGCAGCGGGGGACAGGGCGCCTACGAG. The chain recombines TRBV7-9 with TRBJ2-7, with TRBD1 matching 9 bases. The sequenced fragment ends 3 residues before the CDR3 boundary, so the rest is inferred from the germline J gene. V was clipped by 5 bases and J by 2 bases; unmatched bases: 4. The CDR3 covers 14 residues. The germline CDR1 and CDR2 sequences are SEHNR and FQNEAQ (reference sequence).

In this sample, this clone is medium-sized. The DNA ends 3 residues before the CDR3 does, and the rest of the CDR3 is filled in from the germline J gene. The chain couples TRBV5-1 to TRBJ1-1, with TRBD1 matching over 7 bases. Unmatched junction bases numbered 6, after V lost 4 bases and J lost 3 bases. The germline V gene has CDR1 SGHRS and CDR2 YFSETQ. This CDR3 spans 14 amino acids. The CDR3 DNA, read in part, is TGCGCCAGCAGCCCAGGGGGTGGACACACTGAA. This gives the protein CASSPGGGHTE. The CDR3 reads in full as CASSPGGGHTEAFF.

In this sample, this clone is medium-sized. This CDR3 is CASSLAGTDTGELFF. Partial CDR3 DNA: TGCGCCAGCAGCTTGGCCGGGACAGACACCGGGGAG. V gene TRBV5-1 combines with J gene TRBJ2-2; TRBD1 agrees at 7 bases. The read is 3 residues too short to cover the CDR3 end, so that end is filled in from the germline J gene. Germline values: CDR1 SGHRS, CDR2 YFSETQ. J lost 3 bases, V lost 0 bases, and 2 bases had no gene match. The length of the CDR3 is 15 residues.